The clone carrying this T cell receptor (beta chain) was detected many times. Its antigen is not identified. The observed sequence ends 3 residues before the CDR3 terminus, with the missing tail filled in from the germline J gene. The sample comes from a study of T cell clonality in common variable immunodeficiency. Study conclusions and caveats: Compared with controls, CVID subjects had fewer shared TCRbeta clones. Common variable immunodeficiency TCR beta sequences reportedly had fewer deletions and N-nucleotide insertions.

Replacement immunoglobulin had been given to every CVID subject for at least one year. No CVID subject was ill or on immunomodulatory drugs when sampled. The CDR3 loop spans 14 amino acids. V lost 4 bases, J lost 2 bases, and 12 bases lay in between. CDR1 is SGHKS, CDR2 YYEKEE, per germline (reference sequence). The data were produced by immunoSEQ multiplex PCR, yet TCRdb's version contains in-frame clones alone and is incomplete. Sampling found fewer than 25,000 clones, none seen once. The V and J genes are TRBV5-5 and TRBJ1-2; D remains ambiguous. The origin of this receptor is a human donor with common variable immunodeficiency. Sample: peripheral blood mononuclear cells. Incomplete CDR3 DNA: TGTGCCAGCAGCAGAGACCACAGAAACTATGGC. As protein: CASSRDHRNYG. The entire CDR3 protein reads CASSRDHRNYGYTF.